This T cell receptor beta chain was sequenced during a study of T-cell memory formation after mild COVID-19. In regard to this clonotype: What it binds is not known.

TCR alpha and TCR beta cDNA libraries carrying sample barcodes and UMIs came from 5'RACE with constant-segment primers. TCRdb fed the 5' RACE reads into MiXCR, producing one record per CDR3 protein. The sample yields under 550,000 distinct CDR3 sequences, roughly 18% seen once. The V segment lost 2 bases and the J segment 5 bases; nucleotides outside the gene matches: 1. The CDR3 consists of 14 residues. Study-level findings and limits: Most CD4+ clones that shrank were in CM and EM, while CD8+ ones turned up in EMRA. Cross-reactive memory seemingly joined, as some responding clones were found in pre-infection memory.

The TCR comes from an adult woman who had mild COVID-19 (a few samples of this study predate the infection). Cell type and time point are not known. The sequenced sample consisted of PBMCs or a T cell subset sorted from them (not recorded which). The chain carries TRBV23-1 and TRBJ2-1; 9 nucleotides align to TRBD2. TRBV23-1 is labeled an ORF, and its function is uncertain. CDR3 sequence reads: CASSQASGDNEQFF. The CDR3 nucleotides are TGCGCCAGCAGTCAAGCTAGCGGGGACAATGAGCAGTTCTTC.